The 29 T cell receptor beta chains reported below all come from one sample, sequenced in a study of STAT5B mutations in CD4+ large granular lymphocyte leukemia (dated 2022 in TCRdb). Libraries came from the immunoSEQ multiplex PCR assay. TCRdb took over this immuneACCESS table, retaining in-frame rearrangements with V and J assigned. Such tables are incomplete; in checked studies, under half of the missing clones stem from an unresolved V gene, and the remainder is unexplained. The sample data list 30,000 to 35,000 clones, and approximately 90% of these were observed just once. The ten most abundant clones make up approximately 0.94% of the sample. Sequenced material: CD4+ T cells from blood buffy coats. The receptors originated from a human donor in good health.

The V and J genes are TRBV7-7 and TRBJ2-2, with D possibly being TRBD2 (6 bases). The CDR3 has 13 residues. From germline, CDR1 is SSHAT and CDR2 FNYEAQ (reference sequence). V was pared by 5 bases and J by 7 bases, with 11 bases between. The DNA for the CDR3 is TGTGCCAGCAGCATAGGGAGGATCGGGGAGCTGTTTTTT. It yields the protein CASSIGRIGELFF. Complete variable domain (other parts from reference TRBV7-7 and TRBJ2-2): GAGVSQSPRYKVTKRGQDVTLRCDPISSHATLYWYQQALGQGPEFLTYFNYEAQPDKSGLPSDRFSAERPEGSISTLTIQRTEQRDSAMYRCASSIGRIGELFFGEGSRLTVL.

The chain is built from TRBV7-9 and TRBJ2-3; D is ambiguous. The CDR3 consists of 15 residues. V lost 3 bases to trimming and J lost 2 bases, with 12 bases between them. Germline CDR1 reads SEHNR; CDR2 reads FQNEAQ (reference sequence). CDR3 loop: CASSLGSYSTDTQYF. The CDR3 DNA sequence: TGTGCCAGCAGCTTGGGATCATATTCCACAGATACGCAGTATTTT.

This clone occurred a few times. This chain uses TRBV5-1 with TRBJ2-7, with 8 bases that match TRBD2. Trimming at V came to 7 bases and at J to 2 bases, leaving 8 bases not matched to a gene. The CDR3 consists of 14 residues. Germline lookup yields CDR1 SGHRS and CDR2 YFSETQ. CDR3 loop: CASRTGREAYEQYF. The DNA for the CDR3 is TGCGCCAGCCGCACAGGGCGGGAGGCCTACGAGCAGTACTTC.

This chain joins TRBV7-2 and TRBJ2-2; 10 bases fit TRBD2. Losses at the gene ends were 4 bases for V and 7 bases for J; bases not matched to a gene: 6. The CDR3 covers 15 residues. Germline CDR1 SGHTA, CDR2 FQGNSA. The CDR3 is CASSSGGLAYGELFF. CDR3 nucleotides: TGTGCCAGCAGCTCCGGGGGACTAGCGTACGGGGAGCTGTTTTTT.

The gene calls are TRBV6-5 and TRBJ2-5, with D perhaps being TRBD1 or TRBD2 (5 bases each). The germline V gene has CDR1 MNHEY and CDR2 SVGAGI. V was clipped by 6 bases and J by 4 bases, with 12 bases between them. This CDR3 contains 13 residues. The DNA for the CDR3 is TGTGCCAGCAGGGGGGAGTTGCGAGAGACCCAGTACTTC. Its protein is CASRGELRETQYF.

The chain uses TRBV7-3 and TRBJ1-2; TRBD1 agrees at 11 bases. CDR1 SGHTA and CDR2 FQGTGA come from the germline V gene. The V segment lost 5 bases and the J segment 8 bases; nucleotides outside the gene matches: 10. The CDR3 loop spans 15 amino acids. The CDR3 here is CASSGQGAYLEGYTF. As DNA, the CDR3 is TGTGCCAGCAGCGGACAGGGGGCTTATTTAGAGGGCTACACCTTC.

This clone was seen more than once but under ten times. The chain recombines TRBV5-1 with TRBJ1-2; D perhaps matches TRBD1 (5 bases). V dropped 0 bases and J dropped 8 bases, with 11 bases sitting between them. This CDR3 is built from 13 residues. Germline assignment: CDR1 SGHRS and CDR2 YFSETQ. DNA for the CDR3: TGCGCCAGCAGCTTGGGGCAGGGAAGCGGCTACACCTTC. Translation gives CASSLGQGSGYTF.

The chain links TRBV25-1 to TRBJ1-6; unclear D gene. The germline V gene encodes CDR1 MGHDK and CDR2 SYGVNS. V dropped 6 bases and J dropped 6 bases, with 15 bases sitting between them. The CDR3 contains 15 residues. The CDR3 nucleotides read TGTGCCAGCAGCGTTTCTTTTTATTCTAATTCACCCCTCCACTTT. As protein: CASSVSFYSNSPLHF. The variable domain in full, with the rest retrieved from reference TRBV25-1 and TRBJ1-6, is EADIYQTPRYLVIGTGKKITLECSQTMGHDKMYWYQQDPGMELHLIHYSYGVNSTEKGDLSSESTVSRIRTEHFPLTLESARPSHTSQYLCASSVSFYSNSPLHFGNGTRLTVT.

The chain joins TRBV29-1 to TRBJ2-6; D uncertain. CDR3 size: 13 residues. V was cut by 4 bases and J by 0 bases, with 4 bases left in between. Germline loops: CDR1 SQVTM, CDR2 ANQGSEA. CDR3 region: CSVAFSGANVLTF. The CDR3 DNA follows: TGCAGCGTTGCCTTCTCTGGGGCCAACGTCCTGACTTTC.

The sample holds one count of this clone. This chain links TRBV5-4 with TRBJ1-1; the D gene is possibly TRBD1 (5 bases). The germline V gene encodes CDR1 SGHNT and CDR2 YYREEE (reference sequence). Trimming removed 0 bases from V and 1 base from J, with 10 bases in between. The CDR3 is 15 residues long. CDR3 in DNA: TGTGCCAGCAGCTTGGCGCCGACAGAGAACACTGAAGCTTTCTTT. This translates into CASSLAPTENTEAFF.

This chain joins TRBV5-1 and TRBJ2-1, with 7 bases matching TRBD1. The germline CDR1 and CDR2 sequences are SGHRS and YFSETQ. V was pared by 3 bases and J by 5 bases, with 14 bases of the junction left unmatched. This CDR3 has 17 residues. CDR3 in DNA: TGCGCCAGCAGCTCGAGGACCGGTCACAGGGGAAACAATGAGCAGTTCTTC. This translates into CASSSRTGHRGNNEQFF.

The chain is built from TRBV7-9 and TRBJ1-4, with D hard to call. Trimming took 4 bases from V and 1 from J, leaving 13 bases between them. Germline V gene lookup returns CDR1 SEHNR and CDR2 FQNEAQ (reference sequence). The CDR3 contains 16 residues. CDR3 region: CASSSSNRLTNEKLFF. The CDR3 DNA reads TGTGCCAGCAGCTCCTCAAACCGTTTAACTAATGAAAAACTGTTTTTT.

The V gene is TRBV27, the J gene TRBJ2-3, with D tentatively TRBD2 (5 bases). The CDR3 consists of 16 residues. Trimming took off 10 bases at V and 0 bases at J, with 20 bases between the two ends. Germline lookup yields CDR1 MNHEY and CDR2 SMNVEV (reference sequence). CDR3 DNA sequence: TGTGCCACCACGGACGCCAGAGCGGTCAGCACAGATACGCAGTATTTT. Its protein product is CATTDARAVSTDTQYF.

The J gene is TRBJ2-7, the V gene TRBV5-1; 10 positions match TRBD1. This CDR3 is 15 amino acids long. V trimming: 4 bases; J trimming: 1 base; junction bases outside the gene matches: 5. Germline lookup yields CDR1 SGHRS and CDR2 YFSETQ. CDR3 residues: CASSPGQGTSYEQYF. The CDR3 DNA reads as TGCGCCAGCAGCCCGGGACAGGGGACGTCCTACGAGCAGTACTTC.

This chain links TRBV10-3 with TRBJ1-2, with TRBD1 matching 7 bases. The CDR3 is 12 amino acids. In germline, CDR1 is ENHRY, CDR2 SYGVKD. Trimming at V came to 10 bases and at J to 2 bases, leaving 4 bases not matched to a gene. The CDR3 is CATRQGNYGYTF. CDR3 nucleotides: TGTGCCACGAGACAGGGCAACTATGGCTACACCTTC.

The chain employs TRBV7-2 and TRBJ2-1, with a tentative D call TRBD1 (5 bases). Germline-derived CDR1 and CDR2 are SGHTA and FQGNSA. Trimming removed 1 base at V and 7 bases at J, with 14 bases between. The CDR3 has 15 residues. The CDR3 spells CASSLVWQGGNEQFF. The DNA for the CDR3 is TGTGCCAGCAGCTTAGTGTGGCAGGGTGGTAATGAGCAGTTCTTC.

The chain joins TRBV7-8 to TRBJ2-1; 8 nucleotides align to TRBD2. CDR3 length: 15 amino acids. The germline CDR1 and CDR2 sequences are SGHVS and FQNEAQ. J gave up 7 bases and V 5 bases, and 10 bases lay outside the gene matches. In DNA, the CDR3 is TGTGCCAGCAGCGACCGGAGCGGGAGAGGGAATGAGCAGTTCTTC. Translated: CASSDRSGRGNEQFF.

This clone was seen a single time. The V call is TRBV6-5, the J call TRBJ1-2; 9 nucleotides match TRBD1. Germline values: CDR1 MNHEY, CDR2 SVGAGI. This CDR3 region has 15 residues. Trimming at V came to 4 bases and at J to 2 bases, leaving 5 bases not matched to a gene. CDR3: CASSSPGQGNYGYTF. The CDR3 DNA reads TGTGCCAGCAGTTCTCCGGGACAGGGAAACTATGGCTACACCTTC.

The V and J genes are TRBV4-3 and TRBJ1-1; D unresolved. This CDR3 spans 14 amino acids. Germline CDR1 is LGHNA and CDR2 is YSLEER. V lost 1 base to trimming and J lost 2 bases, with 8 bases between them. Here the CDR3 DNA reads TGCGCCAGCAGCCAAGCGGCACACAACACTGAAGCTTTCTTT. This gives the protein CASSQAAHNTEAFF.

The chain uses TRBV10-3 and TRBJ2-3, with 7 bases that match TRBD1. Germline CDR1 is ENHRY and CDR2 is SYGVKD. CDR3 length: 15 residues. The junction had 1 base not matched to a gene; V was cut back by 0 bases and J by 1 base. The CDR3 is CAISESDRGTDTQYF. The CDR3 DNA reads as TGTGCCATCAGTGAGTCAGACAGGGGCACAGATACGCAGTATTTT.

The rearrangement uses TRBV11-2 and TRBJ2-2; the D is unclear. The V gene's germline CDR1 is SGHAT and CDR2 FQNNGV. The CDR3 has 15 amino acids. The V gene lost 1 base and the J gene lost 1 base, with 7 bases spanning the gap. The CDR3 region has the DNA TGTGCCAGCAGCTTAGTCTTTCTGAACACCGGGGAGCTGTTTTTT. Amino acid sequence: CASSLVFLNTGELFF.

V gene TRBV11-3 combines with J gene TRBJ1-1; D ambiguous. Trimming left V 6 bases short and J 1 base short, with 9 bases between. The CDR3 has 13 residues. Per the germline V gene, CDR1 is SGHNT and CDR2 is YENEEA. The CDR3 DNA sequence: TGTGCCAGCAGAAACGGGAGGAACACTGAAGCTTTCTTT. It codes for CASRNGRNTEAFF.

The CDR3 DNA follows: TGTGCCAGCACAGCGACTAGCGGGAGAGGGGGGCACTACGAGCAGTACTTC. This gives the protein CASTATSGRGGHYEQYF. J is TRBJ2-7 and V is TRBV28; 12 nucleotides align to TRBD2. This CDR3 is 17 amino acids long. Germline loops: CDR1 MDHEN, CDR2 SYDVKM. After removal of 7 bases from V and 3 bases from J, the junction contained 13 bases not matched to a gene.

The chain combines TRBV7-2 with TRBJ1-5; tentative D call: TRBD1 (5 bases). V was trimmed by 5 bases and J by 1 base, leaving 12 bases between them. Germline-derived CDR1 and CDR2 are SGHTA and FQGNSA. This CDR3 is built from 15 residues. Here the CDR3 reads CASSPQGVSNQPQHF. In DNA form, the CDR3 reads TGTGCCAGCAGCCCTCAAGGGGTGAGCAATCAGCCCCAGCATTTT.

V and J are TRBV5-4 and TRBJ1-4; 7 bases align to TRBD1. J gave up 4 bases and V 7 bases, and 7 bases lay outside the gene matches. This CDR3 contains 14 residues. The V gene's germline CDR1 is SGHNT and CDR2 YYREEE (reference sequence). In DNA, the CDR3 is TGTGCCAGCCTACAGGGGAAGGGTAATGAAAAACTGTTTTTT. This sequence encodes CASLQGKGNEKLFF.

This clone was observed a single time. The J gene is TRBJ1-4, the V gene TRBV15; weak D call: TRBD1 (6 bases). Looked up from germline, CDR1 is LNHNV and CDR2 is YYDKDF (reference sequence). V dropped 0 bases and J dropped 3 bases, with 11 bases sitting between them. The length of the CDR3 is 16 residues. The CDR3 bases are TGTGCCACCAGCAGAGATTGGGGGGCGGCTAATGAAAAACTGTTTTTT. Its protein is CATSRDWGAANEKLFF.

For the CDR3, the DNA is TGTGCCAGCAGCGGAATGAACACCGGGGAGCTGTTTTTT. Protein product: CASSGMNTGELFF. The chain recombines TRBV5-6 with TRBJ2-2; the D is unclear. Germline V gives CDR1 SGHDT, CDR2 YYEEEE. Trimming left V 4 bases short and J 1 base short, with 5 bases between. The CDR3 covers 13 residues. Filled out from reference TRBV5-6 and TRBJ2-2, the complete variable domain reads DAGVTQSPTHLIKTRGQQVTLRCSPKSGHDTVSWYQQALGQGPQFIFQYYEEEERQRGNFPDRFSGHQFPNYSSELNVNALLLGDSALYLCASSGMNTGELFFGEGSRLTVL.

The CDR3 DNA sequence: TGTGCCAGCAGTCTGGAAGAGCATACGCAGTATTTT. It translates to CASSLEEHTQYF. The chain joins TRBV7-3 to TRBJ2-3; no definite D call. Between the trimmed V and J ends, which lost 6 bases and 7 bases, there was a span of 11 bases. Germline V CDR1 and CDR2: SGHTA, FQGTGA. This CDR3 comprises 12 residues.

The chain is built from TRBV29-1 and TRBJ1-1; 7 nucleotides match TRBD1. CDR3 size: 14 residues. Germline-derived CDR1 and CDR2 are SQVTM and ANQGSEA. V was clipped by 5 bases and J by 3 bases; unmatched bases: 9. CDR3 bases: TGCAGCGTTACTACAGGGGTGATGGACACTGAAGCTTTCTTT. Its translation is CSVTTGVMDTEAFF.